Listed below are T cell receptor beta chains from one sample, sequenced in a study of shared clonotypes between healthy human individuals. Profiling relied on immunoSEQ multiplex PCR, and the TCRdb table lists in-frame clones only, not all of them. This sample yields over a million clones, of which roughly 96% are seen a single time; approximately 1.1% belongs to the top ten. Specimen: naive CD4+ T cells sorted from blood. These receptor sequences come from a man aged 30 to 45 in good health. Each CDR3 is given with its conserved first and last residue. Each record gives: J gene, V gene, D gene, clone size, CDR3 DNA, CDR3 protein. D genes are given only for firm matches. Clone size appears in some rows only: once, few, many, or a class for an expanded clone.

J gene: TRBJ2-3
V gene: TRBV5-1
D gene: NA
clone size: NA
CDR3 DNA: TGCGCCAGCAGCTTGGACCCCCATTCCACAGATACGCAGTATTTT
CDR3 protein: CASSLDPHSTDTQYF

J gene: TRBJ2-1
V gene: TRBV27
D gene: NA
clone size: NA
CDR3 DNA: TGTGCCAGCACCAAGGGGGCGGGGTACAATGAGCAGTTCTTC
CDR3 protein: CASTKGAGYNEQFF

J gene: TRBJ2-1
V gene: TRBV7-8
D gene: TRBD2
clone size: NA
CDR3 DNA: TGTGCCAGCAGCTTGGGACTAGCGGGGAGCTCCTACAATGAGCAGTTCTTC
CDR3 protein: CASSLGLAGSSYNEQFF

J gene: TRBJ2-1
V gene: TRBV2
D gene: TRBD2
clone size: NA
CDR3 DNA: TGTGCCAGCAGTGAGAGACTTTCCAGTTCTAGCGGGAATCAGAATGAGCAGTTCTTC
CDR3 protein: CASSERLSSSSGNQNEQFF

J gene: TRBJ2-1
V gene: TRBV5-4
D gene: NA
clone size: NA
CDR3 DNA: TGTGCCAGCAGCCCCTCTGGAGGGGCCATCGATGAGCAGTTCTTC
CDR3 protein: CASSPSGGAIDEQFF

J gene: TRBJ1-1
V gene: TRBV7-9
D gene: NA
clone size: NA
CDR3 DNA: TGTGCCAGCAGCTTAGAGCAGGGAACTGAAGCTTTCTTT
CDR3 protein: CASSLEQGTEAFF

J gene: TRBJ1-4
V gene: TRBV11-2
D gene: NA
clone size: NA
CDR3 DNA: TGTGCCAGCACTCCTGGGCAGACATTTGAAAAACTGTTTTTT
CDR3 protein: CASTPGQTFEKLFF

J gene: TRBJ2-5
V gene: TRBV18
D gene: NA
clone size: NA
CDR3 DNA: TGTGCCAGCTCACCACCGGTTGCGGATACGGGAGAGACCCAGTACTTC
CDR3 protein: CASSPPVADTGETQYF

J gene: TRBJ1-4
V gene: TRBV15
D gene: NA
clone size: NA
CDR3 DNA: TGTGCCACCAGCACCCCAGTTTCAGGGGCTCATGAAAAACTGTTTTTT
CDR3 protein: CATSTPVSGAHEKLFF

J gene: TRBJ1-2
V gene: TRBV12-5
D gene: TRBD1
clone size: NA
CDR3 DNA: TGTGCTAGTGGTTTGGTAGTTGGACAGGGGCCCGGCGGCTATGGCTACACCTTC
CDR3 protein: CASGLVVGQGPGGYGYTF

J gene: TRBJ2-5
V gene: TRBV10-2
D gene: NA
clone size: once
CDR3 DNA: TGCGCCAGCAGTGCGGGAGAGACCCAGTACTTC
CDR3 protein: CASSAGETQYF

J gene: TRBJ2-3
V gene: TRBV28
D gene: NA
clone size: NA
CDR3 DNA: TGTGCCAGCAGTCTCACGACTAGCACAGATACGCAGTATTTT
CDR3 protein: CASSLTTSTDTQYF

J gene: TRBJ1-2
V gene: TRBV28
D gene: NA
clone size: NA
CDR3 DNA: TGTGCCAGCAGTTTATTGCACAGCATCTATGGCTACACCTTC
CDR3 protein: CASSLLHSIYGYTF

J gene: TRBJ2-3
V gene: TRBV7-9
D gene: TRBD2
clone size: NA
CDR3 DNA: TGTGCCAGCAGCCTCGGGGGACTAGCGGGAGTGGTAGATACGCAGTATTTT
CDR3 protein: CASSLGGLAGVVDTQYF

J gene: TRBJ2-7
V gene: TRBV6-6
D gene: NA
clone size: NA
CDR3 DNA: TGTGCCAGCAGTCCCCATCCCGGAGCGAGCGAGCAGTACTTC
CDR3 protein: CASSPHPGASEQYF

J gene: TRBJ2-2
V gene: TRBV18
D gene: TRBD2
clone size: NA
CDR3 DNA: TGTGCCAGCTCAAGGACTAGCGGGGCGAACACCGGGGAGCTGTTTTTT
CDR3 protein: CASSRTSGANTGELFF

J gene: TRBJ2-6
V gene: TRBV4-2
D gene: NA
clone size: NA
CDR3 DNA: TGTGCCAGCAGCCAACTCGGTGGACGGGGCTCTGGGGCCAACGTCCTGACTTTC
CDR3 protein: CASSQLGGRGSGANVLTF

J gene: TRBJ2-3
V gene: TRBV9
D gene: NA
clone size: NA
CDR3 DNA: TGTGCCAGCAGCGAAGAGTATCCCACAGATACGCAGTATTTT
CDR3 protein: CASSEEYPTDTQYF

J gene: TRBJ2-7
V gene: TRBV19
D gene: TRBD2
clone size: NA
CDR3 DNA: TGTGCCACTAGCGGGCCCGACTACGAGCAGTACTTC
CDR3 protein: CATSGPDYEQYF

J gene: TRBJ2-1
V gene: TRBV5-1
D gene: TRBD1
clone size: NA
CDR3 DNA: TGCGCCAGCAGCTTACCGCGACAGGGGGCCTCCTACAATGAGCAGTTCTTC
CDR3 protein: CASSLPRQGASYNEQFF

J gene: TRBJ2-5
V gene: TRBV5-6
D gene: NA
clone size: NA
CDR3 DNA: TGTGCCAGCAGCCCGGCAGGTTGGGAGACCCAGTACTTC
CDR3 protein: CASSPAGWETQYF

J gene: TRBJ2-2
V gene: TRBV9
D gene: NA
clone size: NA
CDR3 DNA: TGTGCCAGCAGCGTACGCCATGGGGACAAAAACACCGGGGAGCTGTTTTTT
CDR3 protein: CASSVRHGDKNTGELFF

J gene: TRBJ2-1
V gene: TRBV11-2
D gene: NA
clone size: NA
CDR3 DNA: TGTGCCAGCAGCTTAGGACGGAACAATGAGCAGTTCTTC
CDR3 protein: CASSLGRNNEQFF

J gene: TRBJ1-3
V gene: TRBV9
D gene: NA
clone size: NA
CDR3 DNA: TGTGCCAGCAGTGCTACATTGGGGCTGACTGGAAACACCATATATTTT
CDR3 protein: CASSATLGLTGNTIYF

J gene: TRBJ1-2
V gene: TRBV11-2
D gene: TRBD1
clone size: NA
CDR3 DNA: TGTGCCAGCAGCGACCTGGGCAGGGGGAAAGCTAACTATGGCTACACCTTC
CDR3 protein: CASSDLGRGKANYGYTF

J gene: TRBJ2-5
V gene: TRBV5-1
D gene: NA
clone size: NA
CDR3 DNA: TGCGCCAGCAGCTTAAGGTCTCAGCGTAGCCAAGAGACCCAGTACTTC
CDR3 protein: CASSLRSQRSQETQYF

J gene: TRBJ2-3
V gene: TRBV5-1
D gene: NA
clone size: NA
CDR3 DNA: TGCGCCAGCAGCTTCCCATCCTGGGCGGGAACGGCAGATACGCAGTATTTT
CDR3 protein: CASSFPSWAGTADTQYF

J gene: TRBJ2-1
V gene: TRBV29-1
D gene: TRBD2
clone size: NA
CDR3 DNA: TGCAGCGTGGGCGGGAGGGGAGAGAATGAGCAGTTCTTC
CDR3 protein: CSVGGRGENEQFF

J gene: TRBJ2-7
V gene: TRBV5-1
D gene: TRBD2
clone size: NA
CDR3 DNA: TGCGCCAGCAGCGTGGGACTAGCGGGAGGTGACGAGCAGTACTTC
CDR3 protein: CASSVGLAGGDEQYF

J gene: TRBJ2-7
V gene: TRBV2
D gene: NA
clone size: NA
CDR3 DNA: TGTGCCAGCAGCGTCGACGTCTACGAGCAGTACTTC
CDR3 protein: CASSVDVYEQYF

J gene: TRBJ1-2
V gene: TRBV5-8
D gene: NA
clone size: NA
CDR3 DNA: TGTGCCAGCAGCTTGGTTCAGGGAGGTGGCTACACCTTC
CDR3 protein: CASSLVQGGGYTF

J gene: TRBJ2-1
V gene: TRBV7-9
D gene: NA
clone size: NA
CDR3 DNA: TGTGCTAGCGCCGAAAGAACCTACAATGAGCAGTTCTTC
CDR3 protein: CASAERTYNEQFF

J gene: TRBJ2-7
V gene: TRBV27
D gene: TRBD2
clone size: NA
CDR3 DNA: TGTGCCAGCACTATCTCCCGGACTAGCGGGAGGTTGGGCGAGCAGTACTTC
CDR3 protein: CASTISRTSGRLGEQYF

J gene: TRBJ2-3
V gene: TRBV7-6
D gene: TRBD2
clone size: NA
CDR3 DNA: TGTGCCAGCCGTAGGGCCTTGGGACTAGCGGGAGCAGATACGCAGTATTTT
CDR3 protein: CASRRALGLAGADTQYF

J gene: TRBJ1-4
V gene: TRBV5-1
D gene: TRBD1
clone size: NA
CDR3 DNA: TGCGCCAGCAGGGGACAGTCAACTAATGAAAAACTGTTTTTT
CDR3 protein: CASRGQSTNEKLFF

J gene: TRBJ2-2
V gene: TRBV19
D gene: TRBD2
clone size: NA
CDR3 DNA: TGTGCCAGTAGTAGGAGGGGACTAGCGGGAGGGCCTATCGGGGAGCTGTTTTTT
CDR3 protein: CASSRRGLAGGPIGELFF

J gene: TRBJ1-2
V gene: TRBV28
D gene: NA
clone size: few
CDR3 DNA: TGTGCCAGCAGTTTCTCGGCAGGGAATGGCTACACCTTC
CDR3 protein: CASSFSAGNGYTF

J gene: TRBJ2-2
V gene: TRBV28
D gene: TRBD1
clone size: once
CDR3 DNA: TGTGCCAGCACCCAAGGGACAGGGGGTTTCGGGGAGCTGTTTTTT
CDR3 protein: CASTQGTGGFGELFF

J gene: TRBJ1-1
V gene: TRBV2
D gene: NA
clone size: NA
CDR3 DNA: TGTGCATCCTCCCGGACAACGAACACTGAAGCTTTCTTT
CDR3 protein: CASSRTTNTEAFF

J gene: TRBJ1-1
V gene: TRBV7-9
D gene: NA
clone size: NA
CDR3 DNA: TGTGCCAGCAGCTTAATGACAGGGAACACTGAAGCTTTCTTT
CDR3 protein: CASSLMTGNTEAFF